The TCR beta chain described here comes from a study of control samples from healthy donors and cancer patients. Trimming took 1 base from V and 7 from J, leaving 7 bases between them. The CDR3 length is 12 residues. Germline V CDR1 and CDR2: SEHNR, FQNEAQ (reference sequence). This table comes from immunoSEQ multiplex PCR, and its TCRdb copy is limited to in-frame clones, with some not included. This sample has approximately 87,000 clones, with roughly 93% found just once. The chain recombines TRBV7-9 with TRBJ2-5, with D unresolved. This receptor was identified in a woman between 40 and 50 years old with lung cancer. Specimen: PBMCs. The chain's CDR3 is CASSLDLVTQYF. CDR3 in DNA: TGTGCCAGCAGCTTAGACCTAGTGACCCAGTACTTC.